This T cell receptor beta chain was captured in a study of T-cell reconstitution after alpha-beta-depleted transplantation in children. As it was prepared, the TCRbeta library received unique molecular identifiers. TCRdb reprocessed the PCR reads with MiXCR, giving one entry per CDR3 protein. The top ten clones hold 12% to 15% of a sample with more than 500,000 distinct CDR3 sequences, 9.5% to 12% of them seen once. Points from the study as a whole: The high TCRbeta diversity at day 60 in some patients came from surviving recipient T cells and thymic progenitors. From newly produced T cells came most of the T-cell counts and diversity one year after transplant.

Germline trimming cut 5 bases from V and 2 bases from J; bases unmatched to any gene: 7. This CDR3 is 17 amino acids long. From germline, CDR1 is MNHEY and CDR2 SMNVEV (reference sequence). This clonotype was picked up a small number of times. Its cognate antigen is unknown. This TCR came from a female patient aged 2-15 years who had a stem cell transplant for aplastic anemia, so the T cells may come from the graft donor. The gene calls are TRBV27 and TRBJ2-7; 15 bases are a match to TRBD2. The specimen comprised PBMCs, mostly from graft donor cells, sampled 180 days after TCRalphabeta/CD19-depleted stem cell transplant. The CDR3 protein is CASSPGTSGRSPYEQYV. The CDR3 DNA reads as TGTGCCAGCAGTCCCGGGACTAGCGGGAGGTCCCCCTACGAGCAGTACGTC.